Shown below are 32 T cell receptor beta chains from a single sample sequenced in a study of Ad26.COV2.S vaccination and SARS-CoV-2 variants. The method was immunoSEQ multiplex PCR; TCRdb's version includes in-frame clones alone and lacks a portion of them. Among approximately 400,000 clones listed, 92% were seen once. The sample in question was peripheral blood, obtained after recovery from COVID-19. The source is a human donor who had recovered from COVID-19.

The CDR3 DNA is TGTGCCAGCAGCGTAGCAGTTCTGGGGACTGAAGCTTTCTTT. Translated, it gives CASSVAVLGTEAFF. This sequence joins TRBV9 and TRBJ1-1; D not resolved. There are 14 residues in the CDR3. Germline CDR1 and CDR2: SGDLS and YYNGEE. The V end lost 0 bases, the J end lost 5 bases, and 11 bases lay between the germline ends.

The rearrangement uses TRBV4-2 and TRBJ2-7, with D possibly being TRBD1 (5 bases). Germline values: CDR1 LGHNA, CDR2 YNFKEQ. CDR3 length: 17 residues. Trimming cost V 0 bases and J 2 bases, with 17 bases left between them. The CDR3 region is CASSQDLPPQAPYEQYF. In DNA, the CDR3 is TGTGCCAGCAGCCAAGATCTACCCCCACAGGCCCCCTACGAGCAGTACTTC.

This chain uses TRBV6-2 or TRBV6-3 with TRBJ1-2; no reliable D call. The CDR3 loop spans 13 amino acids. Looked up from germline, CDR1 is MNHEY and CDR2 is SVGEGT. The V and J ends lost 4 bases and 4 bases respectively, with 10 bases between them. CDR3 nucleotide sequence: TGTGCCAGCAGTTTGGGCAGCTTCTATGGCTACACCTTC. It codes for CASSLGSFYGYTF.

The chain is built from TRBV9 and TRBJ2-3, with TRBD2 identical over 7 bases. CDR3 size: 13 residues. With 4 bases clipped from V and 6 bases from J, the junction kept 5 bases outside the gene matches. The germline V gene has CDR1 SGDLS and CDR2 YYNGEE. The CDR3 spells CASSPGGRDTQYF. The CDR3 bases are TGTGCCAGCAGCCCCGGGGGGAGGGATACGCAGTATTTT.

The V gene is TRBV4-1, the J gene TRBJ1-2, with TRBD1 matching over 8 bases. Germline CDR1 and CDR2: MGHRA and YSYEKL. The CDR3 has 17 residues. The J segment lost 8 bases and the V segment lost 4 bases, leaving 18 bases of the junction unmatched. The CDR3 coding sequence is TGCGCCAGCAGCCGGGGCACCGGGACAGGTTCCGGATACGGCTACACCTTC. Residues: CASSRGTGTGSGYGYTF.

The chain joins TRBV6-6 to TRBJ1-4; TRBD1 aligns across 7 bases. V was pared by 5 bases and J by 0 bases, with 9 bases of the junction left unmatched. This CDR3 spans 17 amino acids. In germline, CDR1 is MNHNY, CDR2 SVGAGI (reference sequence). CDR3 DNA sequence: TGTGCCAGCAGTCCAAGACAGGGAGAGGCAACTAATGAAAAACTGTTTTTT. Protein: CASSPRQGEATNEKLFF.

This sequence joins TRBV3-1 (or the pseudogene TRBV3-2) and TRBJ2-2; D unresolved. Germline assignment: CDR1 LGHDT and CDR2 YNNKEL (reference sequence). The V gene lost 1 base and the J gene lost 4 bases, with 10 bases spanning the gap. The CDR3 is 15 residues long. CDR3 DNA: TGTGCCAGCAGCCAAGTTAGGAGACTCACCGGGGAGCTGTTTTTT. This sequence encodes CASSQVRRLTGELFF.

As regards this clone: An end of the junction differs from the germline gene, which may be a read error. This chain connects TRBV4-2 to TRBJ1-2, with no clear D. The CDR3 is 13 amino acids. The germline gives CDR1 LGHNA, CDR2 YNFKEQ. CDR3 sequence reads: CASSQDPGKGLLF. In DNA form, the CDR3 reads TGTGCCAGCAGCCAAGATCCCGGAAAGGGTCTCCTTTTC.

V gene TRBV2 combines with J gene TRBJ2-3; D ambiguous. Trimming removed 7 bases from V and 4 bases from J, with 9 bases in between. CDR3 length: 12 amino acids. Germline V gives CDR1 SNHLY, CDR2 FYNNEI. The CDR3 nucleotides read TGTGCCAGCAATACTCCTCCAGATACGCAGTATTTT. Encoded protein: CASNTPPDTQYF.

The rearrangement links TRBV7-2 to TRBJ2-2; D not resolved. With 3 bases removed from V and 2 bases from J, the gap between germline ends came to 1 base. The CDR3 length is 12 residues. Looked up from germline, CDR1 is SGHTA and CDR2 is FQGNSA. The CDR3 nucleotides are TGTGCCAGCAGCTTTAACACCGGGGAGCTGTTTTTT. As protein: CASSFNTGELFF.

The chain uses TRBV2 and TRBJ1-4; D might be TRBD1 (5 bases). Germline values: CDR1 SNHLY, CDR2 FYNNEI. V lost 6 bases and J 7 bases, leaving 15 bases between the germline ends. The CDR3 has 14 residues. The CDR3 DNA is TGTGCCAGCAGATTGGGGGGTTCTGGTGAAAAACTGTTTTTT. This sequence encodes CASRLGGSGEKLFF.

This clone appeared once. The J gene is TRBJ2-5, the V gene TRBV7-9; D is ambiguous. CDR1 SEHNR and CDR2 FQNEAQ come from the germline V gene (reference sequence). The CDR3 totals 14 residues. V was clipped by 5 bases and J by 5 bases, with 15 bases between them. The CDR3 reads CASSNPAAGETQYF. CDR3 nucleotides: TGTGCCAGCAGCAATCCGGCGGCCGGGGAGACCCAGTACTTC.

This clone occurred once. The V gene is TRBV5-8, the J gene TRBJ2-3; tentatively, D is TRBD2 (5 bases). The V and J ends lost 5 bases and 2 bases respectively, with 21 bases between them. The V gene's germline CDR1 is SGHTS and CDR2 YDEGEE. The CDR3 is 17 amino acids. The CDR3 coding sequence is TGTGCCAGCAGGCAACCCCCCACTAGTTCTATCACAGATACGCAGTATTTT. Translation: CASRQPPTSSITDTQYF.

The V call is TRBV11-2, the J call TRBJ2-3; the D gene could be TRBD1 or TRBD2 (6 bases each). Germline V gene sequence: CDR1 SGHAT, CDR2 FQNNGV. The CDR3 length is 17 residues. Trimming cost V 7 bases and J 3 bases, with 23 bases left between them. As DNA, the CDR3 is TGTGCCAGCACCTCAAGGGGGGCAGGGGATTATACAGATACGCAGTATTTT. It translates to CASTSRGAGDYTDTQYF.

The chain uses TRBV9 and TRBJ2-7; possibly TRBD1 or TRBD2 for D (5 bases each). The CDR3 is 15 amino acids. V lost 4 bases and J lost 5, with 19 bases in between. The germline CDR1 and CDR2 sequences are SGDLS and YYNGEE. The CDR3 coding sequence is TGTGCCAGCAGCCCCCGGGACGGCCCCCCGGACGAGCAGTACTTC. As protein: CASSPRDGPPDEQYF.

This clone appeared once. The genes are TRBV7-9 and TRBJ1-2; tentative D call: TRBD1 (5 bases). V gave up 5 bases and J gave up 12 bases, with 22 bases separating them. The germline gives CDR1 SEHNR, CDR2 FQNEAQ (reference sequence). This CDR3 region has 14 residues. This CDR3 reads CASSVGTASPEDTF. CDR3 DNA sequence: TGTGCCAGCAGCGTAGGGACGGCCTCGCCTGAAGACACCTTC.

The chain employs TRBV5-4 and TRBJ2-3; 11 positions match TRBD1. Germline lookup yields CDR1 SGHNT and CDR2 YYREEE (reference sequence). Trimming at V came to 5 bases and at J to 3 bases, leaving 5 bases not matched to a gene. The CDR3 length is 15 residues. The CDR3 reads CASRYGQGATDTQYF. The CDR3 DNA reads as TGTGCCAGCAGATACGGACAGGGGGCAACAGATACGCAGTATTTT. Drawing the rest from reference TRBV5-4 and TRBJ2-3, the complete variable domain is ETGVTQSPTHLIKTRGQQVTLRCSSQSGHNTVSWYQQALGQGPQFIFQYYREEENGRGNFPPRFSGLQFPNYSSELNVNALELDDSALYLCASRYGQGATDTQYFGPGTRLTVL.

The chain employs TRBV2 and TRBJ2-7, with 7 bases aligning to TRBD1. The CDR3 runs to 13 residues. Germline CDR1 SNHLY, CDR2 FYNNEI. V shed 6 bases, J shed 2 bases, and the junction held 4 bases outside the gene matches. In DNA, the CDR3 is TGTGCCAGCAGGCGAGACAGGGCCTACGAGCAGTACTTC. This encodes CASRRDRAYEQYF.

The DNA of the CDR3 is TGTGCCAGCAGCTTGGCCAGGGTCGGAACCGGGGAGCTGTTTTTT. The encoded protein is CASSLARVGTGELFF. The chain joins TRBV5-4 to TRBJ2-2, with D possibly being TRBD1 (5 bases). Trimming left V 0 bases short and J 5 bases short, with 11 bases between. The CDR3 contains 15 residues. The germline gives CDR1 SGHNT, CDR2 YYREEE (reference sequence).

The genes are TRBV9 and TRBJ1-3; unclear D gene. The V and J ends lost 0 bases and 0 bases respectively, with 16 bases between them. This CDR3 spans 18 amino acids. Germline assignment: CDR1 SGDLS and CDR2 YYNGEE. The chain's CDR3 is CASSVGTVAHSSGNTIYF. The CDR3 DNA reads as TGTGCCAGCAGCGTAGGGACCGTCGCTCACTCCTCTGGAAACACCATATATTTT.

The rearrangement links TRBV6-6 to TRBJ2-7, with 14 bases lining up with TRBD2. Germline V gives CDR1 MNHNY, CDR2 SVGAGI (reference sequence). The junction had 7 bases not matched to a gene; V was cut back by 5 bases and J by 1 base. This CDR3 has 17 amino acids. CDR3 residues: CASSLGTSGGLSYEQYF. CDR3 DNA sequence: TGTGCCAGCAGTCTCGGGACTAGCGGGGGCCTATCCTACGAGCAGTACTTC.

V is TRBV3-1 (or the pseudogene TRBV3-2) and J is TRBJ2-5; a weak D match, TRBD1 (5 bases). Trimming cost V 2 bases and J 0 bases, with 7 bases left between them. The CDR3 extends over 14 amino acids. The germline V gene has CDR1 LGHDT and CDR2 YNNKEL (reference sequence). The CDR3 region has the DNA TGTGCCAGCAGCCAAAGGGGTTACCAAGAGACCCAGTACTTC. It translates to CASSQRGYQETQYF.

The V gene is TRBV7-9, the J gene TRBJ1-1; 7 nucleotides agree with TRBD1. Germline loops: CDR1 SEHNR, CDR2 FQNEAQ (reference sequence). The CDR3 runs to 13 residues. Losses at the gene ends were 8 bases for V and 3 bases for J; bases not matched to a gene: 6. The CDR3 nucleotides are TGTGCCAGCGGGGACAGAGGGGACACTGAAGCTTTCTTT. Encoded protein: CASGDRGDTEAFF.

The rearrangement uses TRBV3-1 (or the pseudogene TRBV3-2) and TRBJ2-3; the D gene is possibly TRBD2 (6 bases). CDR3 length equals 15 residues. V lost 0 bases, J lost 3 bases, and 10 bases lay in between. Germline assignment: CDR1 LGHDT and CDR2 YNNKEL (reference sequence). The CDR3 coding sequence is TGTGCCAGCAGCCAAGACCGGGGGTTGACAGATACGCAGTATTTT. Its protein product is CASSQDRGLTDTQYF.

This chain connects TRBV10-3 to TRBJ1-5; D possibly corresponds to TRBD1 (5 bases). Per the germline V gene, CDR1 is ENHRY and CDR2 is SYGVKD. The V end was cut by 6 bases, the J end by 4 bases, with 7 bases between. The CDR3 consists of 12 residues. Written as DNA, the CDR3 is TGTGCCATCAGAGGGGAGAATCAGCCCCAGCATTTT. It translates to CAIRGENQPQHF.

Written as DNA, the CDR3 is TGTGCCAGCAGGCCCAGGACTAGCGTGGGGAAGTCCCAGTACTTC. Protein sequence: CASRPRTSVGKSQYF. The chain links TRBV2 to TRBJ2-5; 9 nucleotides line up with TRBD2. CDR1 is SNHLY and CDR2 is FYNNEI in the germline V gene. J gave up 9 bases and V 6 bases, and 14 bases lay outside the gene matches. CDR3 length equals 15 residues.

The chain joins TRBV7-2 to TRBJ1-3; TRBD1 agrees at 9 bases. This CDR3 spans 17 amino acids. V dropped 5 bases and J dropped 2; count of bases not matched to a gene: 10. The germline gives CDR1 SGHTA, CDR2 FQGNSA. CDR3 sequence reads: CASSITATGGTGNTIYF. CDR3 DNA sequence: TGTGCCAGCAGCATAACCGCCACAGGGGGCACTGGAAACACCATATATTTT.

The V gene is TRBV6-5, the J gene TRBJ2-5; D is uncertain. With 6 bases removed from V and 0 bases from J, the gap between germline ends came to 14 bases. This CDR3 comprises 15 residues. From germline, CDR1 is MNHEY and CDR2 SVGAGI. The CDR3 bases are TGTGCCAGCAGAAAGCTTTATCAAAACCAAGAGACCCAGTACTTC. This sequence encodes CASRKLYQNQETQYF.

The chain's CDR3 is CASSPSSYTQYF. The CDR3 DNA reads as TGTGCCAGCAGCCCCAGTTCCTATACGCAGTATTTT. V usage is TRBV7-2 and J usage is TRBJ2-3; D ambiguous. Germline CDR1 SGHTA, CDR2 FQGNSA. With 5 bases removed from V and 7 bases from J, the gap between germline ends came to 10 bases. The CDR3 is made up of 12 amino acids.

The chain is built from TRBV6-1 and TRBJ1-6; D gene unclear. CDR3 length equals 16 residues. Looked up from germline, CDR1 is MNHNS and CDR2 is SASEGT. Trimming cost V 3 bases and J 8 bases, with 17 bases left between them. The DNA for the CDR3 is TGTGCCAGCAGTGAGAGGTGGGCAGCTCGGGATTCACCCCTCCACTTT. This codes for CASSERWAARDSPLHF.

This sequence joins TRBV7-2 and TRBJ2-7, with 7 nucleotides matching TRBD2. Germline V gives CDR1 SGHTA, CDR2 FQGNSA. The CDR3 is 16 residues long. After removal of 2 bases from V and 9 bases from J, the junction contained 16 bases not matched to a gene. The CDR3 coding sequence is TGTGCCAGCAGCTTATCTAGTGGACTAGGTGAGAACGCGCAGTACTTC. This encodes CASSLSSGLGENAQYF.

The V gene is TRBV2, the J gene TRBJ2-1, with D perhaps given as TRBD1 or TRBD2 (5 bases each). CDR1 and CDR2 from the germline V gene are SNHLY and FYNNEI. The CDR3 spans 16 residues. Trimming removed 0 bases from V and 5 bases from J, with 14 bases in between. CDR3 DNA sequence: TGTGCCAGCAGTGAAGCGGGCCGGGGACCCAACAATGAGCAGTTCTTC. Translated: CASSEAGRGPNNEQFF.